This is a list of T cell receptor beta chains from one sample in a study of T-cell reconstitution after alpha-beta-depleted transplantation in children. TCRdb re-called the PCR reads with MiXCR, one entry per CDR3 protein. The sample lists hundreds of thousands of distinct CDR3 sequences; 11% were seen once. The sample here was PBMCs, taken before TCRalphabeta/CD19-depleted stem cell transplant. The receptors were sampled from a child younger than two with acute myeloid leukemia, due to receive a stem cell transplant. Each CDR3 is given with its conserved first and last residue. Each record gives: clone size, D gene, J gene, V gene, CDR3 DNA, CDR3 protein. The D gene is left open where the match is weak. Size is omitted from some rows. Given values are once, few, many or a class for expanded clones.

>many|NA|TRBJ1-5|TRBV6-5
TGTGCCAGCCGTCCCTCGGGGGGGCGCAGCAATCAGCCCCAGCATTTT
CASRPSGGRSNQPQHF
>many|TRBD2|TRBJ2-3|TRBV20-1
TGCAGTGCCATACTAGCGGGAGGGACAGATACGCAGTATTTT
CSAILAGGTDTQYF
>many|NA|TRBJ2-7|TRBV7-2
TGTGCCAGCAGCCCCGGCTCCGAGCAGTACTTC
CASSPGSEQYF
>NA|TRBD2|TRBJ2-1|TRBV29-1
TGCAGCGTTAACAAATTCTCCGGGGGGGGCGAGGGTGAGCAGTTCTTC
CSVNKFSGGGEGEQFF
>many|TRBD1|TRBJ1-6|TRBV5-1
TGCGCCAGCAGCCCGCTGGACAGGGGAAATTCACCCCTCCACTTT
CASSPLDRGNSPLHF
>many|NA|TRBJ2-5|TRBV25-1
TGTGCCAGCAGTGAATATAGAGGACACCAAGAGACCCAGTACTTC
CASSEYRGHQETQYF
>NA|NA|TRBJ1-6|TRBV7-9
TGTGCCAGCAGCACGGACGGAAATTCACCCCTCCACTTT
CASSTDGNSPLHF
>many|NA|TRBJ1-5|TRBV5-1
TGCGCCAGCAGTCCGGCCGACGGACAGCCCCAGCATTTT
CASSPADGQPQHF
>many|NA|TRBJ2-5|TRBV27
TGTGCCAGCAGTTTTGGCGGGTTAGGAGAGACCCAGTACTTC
CASSFGGLGETQYF
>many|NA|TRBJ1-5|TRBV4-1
TGCGCCAGCAGCCAAGGCCAGTTCCTTGCGGGGCCCCAGCATTTT
CASSQGQFLAGPQHF
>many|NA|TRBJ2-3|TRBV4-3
TGCGCCAGCAGCCACGTGGAGGACCGGCGGGAATACACAGATACGCAGTATTTT
CASSHVEDRREYTDTQYF
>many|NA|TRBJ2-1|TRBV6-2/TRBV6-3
TGTGCCAGCAGTCTTCGGACTGCGCCCTACAATGAGCAGTTCTTC
CASSLRTAPYNEQFF
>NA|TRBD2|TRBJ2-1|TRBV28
TGTGCCAGCAGCGAACTAGCGGGGTCTTACGAGCAGTTCTTC
CASSELAGSYEQFF
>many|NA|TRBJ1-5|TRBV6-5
TGTGCCAGCACTCCAAGTCGGAATCAGCCCCAGCATTTT
CASTPSRNQPQHF
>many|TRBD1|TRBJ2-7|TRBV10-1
TGCGCCAGCAGTTATGACAGGGTCGATTACGAGCAGTACTTC
CASSYDRVDYEQYF
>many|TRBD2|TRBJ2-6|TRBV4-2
TGTGCCAGCAGCCAAGCAGGGACTAGCTCTGGGGCCAACGTCCTGACTTTC
CASSQAGTSSGANVLTF
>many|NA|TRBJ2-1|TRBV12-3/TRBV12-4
TGTGCCAGCAGTCCCTCGAGATTCAATGAGCAGTTCTTC
CASSPSRFNEQFF
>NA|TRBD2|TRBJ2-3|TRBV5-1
TGCGCCAGCAGCTTCCAAGCGGGGGGGCCAGCAGATACGCAGTATTTT
CASSFQAGGPADTQYF
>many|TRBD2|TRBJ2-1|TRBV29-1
TGCAGCGTCGAACCTCAGCGGGGCTCCTACAATGAGCAGTTCTTC
CSVEPQRGSYNEQFF
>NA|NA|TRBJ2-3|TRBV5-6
TGTGCCAGCACCAAGACGCCAGCGGGCGGACCCAAAAATACGCAGTATTTT
CASTKTPAGGPKNTQYF
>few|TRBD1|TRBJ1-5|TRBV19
TGTGCCGTCCAGGGGGCGAGAAATCAGCCCCAGCATTTT
CAVQGARNQPQHF
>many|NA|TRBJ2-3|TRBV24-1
TGTGCCACCAGTGACCGCACAGATACGCAGTATTTT
CATSDRTDTQYF
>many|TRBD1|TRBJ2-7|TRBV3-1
TGTGCCAGCAGCCCGCAAACCGGGACAGACTACGAGCAGTACTTC
CASSPQTGTDYEQYF
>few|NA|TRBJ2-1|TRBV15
TGTGCCACCAGCAGAGTCGCTGGAGGTTCCTACAATGAGCAGTTCTTC
CATSRVAGGSYNEQFF
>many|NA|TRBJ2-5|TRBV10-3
TGTGCCATCGGTGAGGAGACCCAGTACTTC
CAIGEETQYF
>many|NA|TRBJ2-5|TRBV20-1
TGCAGTGCGTACCGGGGCCAAGAGACCCAGTACTTC
CSAYRGQETQYF
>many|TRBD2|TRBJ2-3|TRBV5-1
TGCGCCAGCAGCTTGAATTCACCGGGACTAGCGGGAGGCACAGATACGCAGTATTTT
CASSLNSPGLAGGTDTQYF
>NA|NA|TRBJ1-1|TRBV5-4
TGTGCCAGCAGCTTGGTTCCAGGGTCGACGAACACTGAAGCTTTCTTT
CASSLVPGSTNTEAFF
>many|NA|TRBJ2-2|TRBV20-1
TGCAGTGCTGCCCCAGGAGGACGGAACACCGGGGAGCTGTTTTTT
CSAAPGGRNTGELFF
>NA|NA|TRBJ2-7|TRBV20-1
TGCAGTGCTAGCCCCGATACCGAGCAGTACTTC
CSASPDTEQYF
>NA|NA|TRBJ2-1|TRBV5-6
TGTGCCAGCAGCCTTCCCCCACGTAATGAGCAGTTCTTC
CASSLPPRNEQFF
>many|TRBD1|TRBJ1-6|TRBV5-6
TGTGCCAGCAGCCTACAGGGGGCGGATTCACCCCTCCACTTT
CASSLQGADSPLHF
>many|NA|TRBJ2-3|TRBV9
TGTGCCAGCAGCGTAGCGGGAGCGAGAGATACGCAGTATTTT
CASSVAGARDTQYF
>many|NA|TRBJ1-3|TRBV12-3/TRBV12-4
TGTGCCAGCAGGGGAGACAGCGCCTCTGGAAACACCATATATTTT
CASRGDSASGNTIYF
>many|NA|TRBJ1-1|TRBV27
TGTGCCAGCAGTCGGGGCACCATGAACACTGAAGCTTTCTTT
CASSRGTMNTEAFF
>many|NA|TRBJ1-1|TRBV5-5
TGTGCCAGCAGCTTTCAGATGGGTAGGGCTGAAGCTTTCTTT
CASSFQMGRAEAFF
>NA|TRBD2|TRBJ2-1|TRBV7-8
TGTGCCAGCAGCTTAGTGGGGGGGTCTAGCGGGAGTGTACACAATGAGCAGTTCTTC
CASSLVGGSSGSVHNEQFF
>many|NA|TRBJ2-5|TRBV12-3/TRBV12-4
TGTGCCAGCAGTGACCGGCTCGGGCAAGAGACCCAGTACTTC
CASSDRLGQETQYF
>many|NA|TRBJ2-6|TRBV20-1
TGCAGTGCTAGGTCCCAATCATCTGGGGCCAACGTCCTGACTTTC
CSARSQSSGANVLTF
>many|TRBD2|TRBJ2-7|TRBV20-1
TGCAGTGCTACCGAATGGACTAGCGGGAACTACGAGCAGTACTTC
CSATEWTSGNYEQYF
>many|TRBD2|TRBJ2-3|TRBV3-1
TGTGCCAGCAGCCAAGATCGGACTAGCGGGAGGGCAGATACGCAGTATTTT
CASSQDRTSGRADTQYF
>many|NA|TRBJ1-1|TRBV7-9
TGTGCCAGCAGCTTATCCGGAGGGAACACTGAATCTTTCTTT
CASSLSGGNTESFF
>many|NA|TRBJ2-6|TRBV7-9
TGTGCCAGCGGTACGGGGCTGAGCTCTGGGGCCAACGTCCTGACTTTC
CASGTGLSSGANVLTF
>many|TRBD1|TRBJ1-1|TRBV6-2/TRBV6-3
TGTGCCAGCACCCTACGACAGGGAACGGACGCTTTCTTT
CASTLRQGTDAFF
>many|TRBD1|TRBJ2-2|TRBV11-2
TGTGCCAGCAGCTTAGTCGTGGGGACAGCGAACACCGGGGAGCTGTTTTTT
CASSLVVGTANTGELFF
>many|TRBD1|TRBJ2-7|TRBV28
TGTGCCAGCAGTCGACAGGGAGTGCCTCCCTACGAGCAGTACTTC
CASSRQGVPPYEQYF
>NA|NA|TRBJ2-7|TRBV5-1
TGCGCCAGCAGCTACAGGGATCATGCAGGATCCTACGAGCAGTACTTC
CASSYRDHAGSYEQYF
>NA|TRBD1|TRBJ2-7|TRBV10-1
TGCGCCAGCAGTGAGGGGGGACAGGGAATCTACGAGCAGTACTTC
CASSEGGQGIYEQYF
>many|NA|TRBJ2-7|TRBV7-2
TGTGCCAGCAGCCCCGGAGGGGCCACTACCTACGAGCAGTACTTC
CASSPGGATTYEQYF
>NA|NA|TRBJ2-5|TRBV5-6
TGTGCCAGCAGCGCAGCCCCGGACAGCCAAGAGACCCAGTACTTC
CASSAAPDSQETQYF
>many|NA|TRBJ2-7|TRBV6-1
TGTGCCAGCCGCCCCACAGGGTTTTACGAGCAGTACTTC
CASRPTGFYEQYF
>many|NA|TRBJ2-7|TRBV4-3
TGCGCCAGCAGCCAAGATTACGGGGGTGAGCAGTACTTC
CASSQDYGGEQYF
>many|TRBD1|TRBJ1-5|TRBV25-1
TGTGCCAGCAGTGGGGAGGGACAGGGGAATCAGCCCCAGCATTTT
CASSGEGQGNQPQHF
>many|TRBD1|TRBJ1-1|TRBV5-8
TGTGCCAGCACCCGACAGGGGCCAAACACTGAAGCTTTCTTT
CASTRQGPNTEAFF
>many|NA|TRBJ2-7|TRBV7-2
TGTGCCAGCAGCTTAGGCGCCGAGACCTACGAGCAGTACTTC
CASSLGAETYEQYF
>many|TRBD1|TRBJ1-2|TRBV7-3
TGTGCCAGCAGCCCACAGGGGGCTGACTATGGCTACACCTTC
CASSPQGADYGYTF
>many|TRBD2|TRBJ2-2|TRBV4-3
TGCGCCAGCAGCCATTCTACTAGCGCGAACACCGGGGAGCTGTTTTTT
CASSHSTSANTGELFF
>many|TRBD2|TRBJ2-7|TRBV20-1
TGCAGTGCGGGGACTAGCGGGAGACCAGGCTACGAGCAGTACTTC
CSAGTSGRPGYEQYF
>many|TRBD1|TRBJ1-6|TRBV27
TGTGCCAGCAGTTTAGAGGGACAGCATAATTCACCCCTCCACTTT
CASSLEGQHNSPLHF